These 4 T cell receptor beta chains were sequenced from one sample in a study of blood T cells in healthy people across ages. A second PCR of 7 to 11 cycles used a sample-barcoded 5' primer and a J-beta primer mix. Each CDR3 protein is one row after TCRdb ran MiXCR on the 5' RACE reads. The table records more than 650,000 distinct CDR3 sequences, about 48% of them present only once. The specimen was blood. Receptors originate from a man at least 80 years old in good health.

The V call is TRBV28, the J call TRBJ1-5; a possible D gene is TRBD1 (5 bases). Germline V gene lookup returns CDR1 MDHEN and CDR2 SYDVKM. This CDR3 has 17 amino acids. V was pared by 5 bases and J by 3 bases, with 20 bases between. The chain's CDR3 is CASSPMDMGDYNQPQHF. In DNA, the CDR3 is TGTGCCAGCAGTCCCATGGACATGGGGGACTACAATCAGCCCCAGCATTTT. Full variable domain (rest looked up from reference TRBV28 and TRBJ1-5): DVKVTQSSRYLVKRTGEKVFLECVQDMDHENMFWYRQDPGLGLRLIYFSYDVKMKEKGDIPEGYSVSREKKERFSLILESASTNQTSMYLCASSPMDMGDYNQPQHFGDGTRLSIL.

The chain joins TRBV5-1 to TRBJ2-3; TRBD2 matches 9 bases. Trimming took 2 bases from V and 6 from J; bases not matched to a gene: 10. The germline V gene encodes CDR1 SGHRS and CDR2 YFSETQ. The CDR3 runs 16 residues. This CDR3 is CASSFPAGGLPDTQYF. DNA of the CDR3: TGCGCCAGCAGCTTCCCTGCGGGAGGGCTCCCTGATACGCAGTATTTT.

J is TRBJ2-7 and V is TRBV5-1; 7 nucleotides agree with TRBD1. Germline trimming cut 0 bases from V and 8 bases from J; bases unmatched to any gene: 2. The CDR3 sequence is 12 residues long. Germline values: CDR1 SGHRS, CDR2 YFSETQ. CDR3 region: CASSLDRGQQYF. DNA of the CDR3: TGCGCCAGCAGCTTGGACAGGGGACAGCAGTACTTC.

CDR3 bases: TGCAGTGCTCACTCGACAAGTAATGAAAAACTGTTTTTT. Translation: CSAHSTSNEKLFF. The chain couples TRBV20-1 to TRBJ1-4; the D is unclear. The CDR3 covers 13 residues. Trimming took 5 bases from V and 4 from J, leaving 11 bases between them. The germline V gene has CDR1 DFQATT and CDR2 SNEGSKA (reference sequence).